This TCR beta chain derives from a study of shared T cell receptors in the human thymus. The CDR3 sequence is 14 residues long. Germline loops: CDR1 SGHNT, CDR2 YYREEE (reference sequence). Between the trimmed V and J ends, which lost 1 base and 7 bases, there was a span of 14 bases. Sequencing used immunoSEQ multiplex PCR; TCRdb keeps in-frame clones, though not all of them. The data show just under 550,000 clones, around three quarters seen once. Separately, the same data were catalogued under a study of human thymus T cells. This second report adds: Congenital heart defects were the reason for the corrective surgery that the donors, healthy Finnish infants, were having. From resections taken during corrective heart surgery, the thymus tissue was obtained.

The genes are TRBV5-4 and TRBJ1-1; possible D gene TRBD1, 6 bases. This TCR was recovered from a boy under three years old with a congenital heart defect. The sample consisted of thymocytes. The CDR3 nucleotides are TGTGCCAGCAGCTTGATGGCAGGGGAGGGTGAAGCTTTCTTT. It encodes CASSLMAGEGEAFF.